This TCR beta chain originates from a study of T cells after posttransplantation cyclophosphamide. Controls had myeloablative marrow grafts with methotrexate and calcineurin inhibitor, sampled at 1 year. TCRdb keeps only in-frame clones here, not all; method: immunoSEQ multiplex PCR. The data contain about 16,000 clones, 85% of them singletons. Worth noting for this clone: Its antigen is unknown.

Study observations and caveats: Blood and skin or GI T cell repertoires showed limited TRB overlap. Recipient CMV seropositivity and CMV reactivation strongly tracked TRB clonality. Later blood repertoires were often dominated by clones from the donor CD8+ memory compartment.

The ends lost 2 bases at V and 2 bases at J; junction bases unmatched: 2. Germline assignment: CDR1 MRHNA and CDR2 SNTAGT. This CDR3 comprises 15 residues. The clonotype originates from a female patient aged 18 to 29 who received an allogeneic stem cell transplant from an unrelated donor, was CMV-positive, and had acute and chronic GVHD. The graft donor may have contributed some T cells. The chain recombines TRBV6-4 with TRBJ2-1; 8 nucleotides match TRBD2. The specimen comprised PBMCs, sampled after allogeneic stem cell transplant with calcineurin inhibitor and methotrexate. In DNA, the CDR3 is TGTGCCAGCAGTGACGAAGCGGGAGCCTACAATGAGCAGTTCTTC. Amino acids: CASSDEAGAYNEQFF.